These 10 T cell receptor beta chains came from one sample sequenced in a study of CD8+ T cells in alopecia areata. Reverse transcription of extracted RNA yielded cDNA, which provided the sequencing template. TCRdb keeps only in-frame clones here, not all; method: immunoSEQ multiplex PCR. In the table there are 180,000 or so clones, around 63% of which are singletons. The source material was CD4+ T cells sorted from blood, sampled at week 0. These receptor sequences come from a human donor with alopecia areata.

The chain couples TRBV7-9 to TRBJ2-7; D unresolved. Germline V gives CDR1 SEHNR, CDR2 FQNEAQ (reference sequence). This CDR3 region has 15 residues. V lost 2 bases and J lost 3, with 14 bases in between. Here the CDR3 reads CASSLSMGSFYEQYF. The DNA of the CDR3 is TGTGCCAGCAGCTTATCCATGGGGTCTTTCTACGAGCAGTACTTC. Drawing the rest from reference TRBV7-9 and TRBJ2-7, the complete variable domain is DTGVSQNPRHKITKRGQNVTFRCDPISEHNRLYWYRQTLGQGPEFLTYFQNEAQLEKSRLLSDRFSAERPKGSFSTLEIQRTEQGDSAMYLCASSLSMGSFYEQYFGPGTRLTVT.

This clone was seen a single time. The V call is TRBV5-6, the J call TRBJ2-7; 7 nucleotides line up with TRBD1. The CDR3 is 14 residues long. Trimming removed 5 bases from V and 2 bases from J; junction bases left unmatched: 7. Per germline, CDR1 SGHDT and CDR2 YYEEEE. CDR3 DNA sequence: TGTGCCAGCAGTCCGGGACAGATAACCTACGAGCAGTACTTC. Its protein is CASSPGQITYEQYF. Together with reference TRBV5-6 and TRBJ2-7, the CDR3 gives the full variable domain: DAGVTQSPTHLIKTRGQQVTLRCSPKSGHDTVSWYQQALGQGPQFIFQYYEEEERQRGNFPDRFSGHQFPNYSSELNVNALLLGDSALYLCASSPGQITYEQYFGPGTRLTVT.

The J gene is TRBJ2-7, the V gene TRBV4-3, with D uncertain. The CDR3 consists of 13 residues. V dropped 1 base and J dropped 3 bases, with 7 bases sitting between them. Germline V gene lookup returns CDR1 LGHNA and CDR2 YSLEER. The CDR3 coding sequence is TGCGCCAGCAGCCAAGGGATTCACTACGAGCAGTACTTC. Translated: CASSQGIHYEQYF.

The rearrangement uses TRBV5-1 and TRBJ2-5; TRBD1 or TRBD2 may be the D gene (5 bases each). The CDR3 consists of 15 residues. Trimming stripped 4 bases from V and 0 bases from J, with 13 bases between. The germline V gene has CDR1 SGHRS and CDR2 YFSETQ. The CDR3 loop is CASSVKWGYQETQYF. CDR3 DNA: TGCGCCAGCAGCGTGAAGTGGGGGTACCAAGAGACCCAGTACTTC. The entire variable domain, with the rest obtained from reference TRBV5-1 and TRBJ2-5, is as follows: KAGVTQTPRYLIKTRGQQVTLSCSPISGHRSVSWYQQTPGQGLQFLFEYFSETQRNKGNFPGRFSGRQFSNSRSEMNVSTLELGDSALYLCASSVKWGYQETQYFGPGTRLLVL.

The chain links TRBV7-2 to TRBJ1-1; D remains unclear. Trimming took 4 bases from V and 4 from J, leaving 19 bases between them. The CDR3 spans 16 residues. CDR1 and CDR2 from the germline V gene are SGHTA and FQGNSA. The chain's CDR3 is CASSSPAGEGGTEAFF. For the CDR3, the DNA is TGTGCCAGCAGCTCCCCCGCTGGGGAGGGAGGCACTGAAGCTTTCTTT. The full variable domain, rest sourced from reference TRBV7-2 and TRBJ1-1, is GAGVSQSPSNKVTEKGKDVELRCDPISGHTALYWYRQSLGQGLEFLIYFQGNSAPDKSGLPSDRFSAERTGGSVSTLTIQRTQQEDSAVYLCASSSPAGEGGTEAFFGQGTRLTVV.

The chain links TRBV30 to TRBJ1-3; the D is unclear. Germline assignment: CDR1 GTSNPN and CDR2 SVGIG (reference sequence). V lost 5 bases and J lost 0, with 11 bases in between. The CDR3 totals 14 residues. The CDR3 loop is CAWSPPNSGNTIYF. The CDR3 DNA is TGTGCCTGGTCTCCACCGAACTCTGGAAACACCATATATTTT.

This clone was recorded only once. The chain links TRBV30 to TRBJ2-5; 9 bases are shared with TRBD1. V dropped 5 bases and J dropped 4; count of bases not matched to a gene: 8. The V gene's germline CDR1 is GTSNPN and CDR2 SVGIG (reference sequence). The CDR3 covers 14 residues. CDR3 nucleotide sequence: TGTGCCTGGGGGAGGACAGGGGTGGGAGAGACCCAGTACTTC. Translation gives CAWGRTGVGETQYF.

The rearrangement links TRBV7-2 to TRBJ2-3, with TRBD1 identical over 7 bases. The CDR3 loop spans 15 amino acids. Looked up from germline, CDR1 is SGHTA and CDR2 is FQGNSA. The V segment lost 4 bases and the J segment 1 base; nucleotides outside the gene matches: 5. The CDR3 DNA follows: TGTGCCAGCAGCTATACCGGGACAGGCACAGATACGCAGTATTTT. This sequence encodes CASSYTGTGTDTQYF.

The sample holds one count of this clone. The rearrangement uses TRBV7-2 and TRBJ2-7; D is undetermined. Germline V CDR1 and CDR2: SGHTA, FQGNSA. The V end lost 4 bases, the J end lost 5 bases, and 15 bases lay between the germline ends. This CDR3 is built from 14 residues. CDR3 sequence reads: CASSSTLVFDEQYF. CDR3 nucleotides: TGTGCCAGCAGCTCCACGTTAGTGTTTGACGAGCAGTACTTC.

This clone was seen more than once but under ten times. The chain is built from TRBV29-1 and TRBJ2-7, with no clear D. Germline CDR1 and CDR2: SQVTM and ANQGSEA. V was shortened by 2 bases and J by 2 bases, with 4 bases between the two germline ends. The CDR3 spans 11 residues. The CDR3 is CSVETAYEQYF. CDR3 nucleotide sequence: TGCAGCGTTGAAACGGCCTACGAGCAGTACTTC.